Below, 17 T cell receptor beta chains from the same sample are listed, as sequenced in a study of T-cell memory formation after mild COVID-19. Via MiXCR, TCRdb re-called the 5' RACE reads, giving one row per CDR3 protein. Here the sample spans 200,000 to 250,000 distinct CDR3 sequences, over 9.5% being singletons. The sequencing sample was made of PBMCs or a T cell subset sorted from them (not recorded which). The receptors were gathered from a man aged 18 to 30 who had mild COVID-19 (a few samples of this study predate the infection). Cell type and time point are not known.

This clonotype was detected ten times or more. The V call is TRBV11-2, the J call TRBJ2-3; perhaps TRBD1 as D (5 bases). This CDR3 has 14 amino acids. Germline CDR1 SGHAT, CDR2 FQNNGV. V was cut by 1 base and J by 7 bases, with 12 bases left in between. The chain's CDR3 is CASSLAKGVYTQYF. The CDR3 DNA reads TGTGCCAGCAGCTTAGCCAAAGGGGTGTATACGCAGTATTTT.

The CDR3 protein is CASSEAGGPYNEQFF. The CDR3 DNA sequence: TGTGCCAGCTCAGAAGCGGGGGGACCCTACAATGAGCAGTTCTTC. The chain has TRBV18 and TRBJ2-1, with 9 bases aligning to TRBD2. CDR1 and CDR2 from the germline V gene are KGHSH and LQKENI. The J segment lost 2 bases and the V segment lost 5 bases, leaving 4 bases of the junction unmatched. This CDR3 has 15 amino acids.

This clonotype was counted at least ten times. The rearrangement uses TRBV7-2 and TRBJ1-6, with D maybe TRBD1 (5 bases). This CDR3 region has 13 residues. Germline loops: CDR1 SGHTA, CDR2 FQGNSA. Trimming left V 8 bases short and J 13 bases short, with 18 bases between. CDR3 region: CASGTGGIIPLHF. The CDR3 DNA sequence: TGTGCCAGCGGAACGGGGGGGATTATTCCCCTCCACTTT.

The chain uses TRBV29-1 and TRBJ2-3; no clear D gene. Germline V CDR1 and CDR2: SQVTM, ANQGSEA. CDR3 length: 11 residues. Trimming stripped 4 bases from V and 7 bases from J, with 9 bases between. The CDR3 loop reads CSVGGSHTQYF. CDR3 coding DNA: TGCAGCGTTGGAGGTTCGCATACGCAGTATTTT.

The sample holds a few counts of this clonotype. The genes are TRBV7-3 and TRBJ1-1; 8 bases align to TRBD1. Germline V gene lookup returns CDR1 SGHTA and CDR2 FQGTGA. The V segment lost 2 bases and the J segment 0 bases; nucleotides outside the gene matches: 5. The CDR3 totals 16 residues. The chain's CDR3 is CASSLYPGGLNTEAFF. CDR3 coding DNA: TGTGCCAGCAGCTTATATCCAGGGGGCTTGAACACTGAAGCTTTCTTT. The complete variable domain, with remaining parts taken from reference TRBV7-3 and TRBJ1-1, reads GAGVSQTPSNKVTEKGKYVELRCDPISGHTALYWYRQSLGQGPEFLIYFQGTGAADDSGLPNDRFFAVRPEGSVSTLKIQRTERGDSAVYLCASSLYPGGLNTEAFFGQGTRLTVV.

V and J are TRBV7-2 and TRBJ2-3; TRBD1 might be the D (6 bases). Deletions cut 4 bases from V and 4 bases from J, with 18 bases between. CDR1 and CDR2 from the germline V gene are SGHTA and FQGNSA. The CDR3 totals 16 residues. CDR3 nucleotide sequence: TGTGCCAGCAGCTCCCTGGGACACCTGCAATCAGATACGCAGTATTTT. Translating it yields CASSSLGHLQSDTQYF.

This clonotype was detected only a few times. For the CDR3, the DNA is TGTGCCAGCAGCCGCGGACAGGATTATAGCACAGATACGCAGTATTTT. Protein: CASSRGQDYSTDTQYF. The chain joins TRBV7-9 to TRBJ2-3; 7 bases are a match to TRBD1. Germline lookup yields CDR1 SEHNR and CDR2 FQNEAQ (reference sequence). The CDR3 is 16 residues long. Unmatched junction bases numbered 8, after V lost 5 bases and J lost 0 bases.

The chain is built from TRBV5-1 and TRBJ2-3; D may be TRBD2 (6 bases). Germline CDR1 reads SGHRS; CDR2 reads YFSETQ. V lost 4 bases, J lost 2 bases, and 17 bases lay in between. The CDR3 contains 16 residues. The CDR3 is CASSTGTRPDTDTQYF. The CDR3 nucleotides read TGCGCCAGCAGCACTGGGACTCGCCCTGACACAGATACGCAGTATTTT.

In this sample, this clonotype turned up a few times. The gene calls are TRBV24-1 and TRBJ2-1; 7 bases are shared with TRBD2. V dropped 5 bases and J dropped 4; count of bases not matched to a gene: 10. The germline V gene encodes CDR1 KGHDR and CDR2 SFDVKD. This CDR3 is 16 amino acids long. The CDR3 DNA reads as TGTGCCACCAGTGGTGGGGTTGGAGCGGGGTACAATGAGCAGTTCTTC. Its translation: CATSGGVGAGYNEQFF.

This clonotype showed up just a few times. This chain links TRBV5-6 with TRBJ2-1, with unresolved D. The ends were cut back, 2 bases at V and 7 bases at J, with 16 bases in the middle. The CDR3 runs 15 residues. The germline CDR1 and CDR2 sequences are SGHDT and YYEEEE. CDR3 protein: CASSFEEYSPNEQFF. CDR3 bases: TGTGCCAGCAGCTTTGAGGAGTATAGCCCAAATGAGCAGTTCTTC. The full variable domain, with the rest looked up from reference TRBV5-6 and TRBJ2-1, is DAGVTQSPTHLIKTRGQQVTLRCSPKSGHDTVSWYQQALGQGPQFIFQYYEEEERQRGNFPDRFSGHQFPNYSSELNVNALLLGDSALYLCASSFEEYSPNEQFFGPGTRLTVL.

DNA of the CDR3: TGCGCCAGCAGCTTGCTGGACTCTGGGGCCAACGTCCTGACTTTC. Amino acid sequence: CASSLLDSGANVLTF. V usage is TRBV5-1 and J usage is TRBJ2-6; no firm D call. V lost 1 base to trimming and J lost 0 bases, with 5 bases between them. In germline, CDR1 is SGHRS, CDR2 YFSETQ. The CDR3 is 15 amino acids.

Many counts were recorded for this clonotype. DNA for the CDR3: TGTGCCAGCAGCCGGACAGGGAGAGAGACCCAGTACTTC. As protein: CASSRTGRETQYF. This rearrangement joins TRBV7-2 to TRBJ2-5, with 8 bases fitting TRBD1. Germline CDR1 reads SGHTA; CDR2 reads FQGNSA. After removal of 5 bases from V and 4 bases from J, the junction contained 3 bases not matched to a gene. The CDR3 is 13 residues long.

J is TRBJ2-7 and V is TRBV4-1; tentatively, D is TRBD2 (5 bases). Germline CDR1 is MGHRA and CDR2 is YSYEKL. This CDR3 has 14 residues. V lost 0 bases and J lost 4, with 10 bases in between. CDR3 region: CASSQDRGTYEQYF. CDR3 in DNA: TGCGCCAGCAGCCAAGATCGGGGAACTTACGAGCAGTACTTC.

This clonotype has at least ten counts. The CDR3 nucleotides read TGTGCCACCATGTGGACAGTGGACACCGGGGAGCTGTTTTTT. As protein: CATMWTVDTGELFF. This sequence joins TRBV10-3 and TRBJ2-2, with D possibly TRBD1 on 6 matching bases. Germline V gives CDR1 ENHRY, CDR2 SYGVKD. Deletions cut 10 bases from V and 3 bases from J, with 15 bases between. CDR3 length: 14 amino acids.

This clonotype was observed a few times. The chain joins TRBV5-1 to TRBJ2-1; 14 nucleotides line up with TRBD2. V shed 2 bases, J shed 4 bases, and the junction held 5 bases outside the gene matches. This CDR3 is built from 17 residues. Germline CDR1 SGHRS, CDR2 YFSETQ. CDR3 sequence (DNA): TGCGCCAGCAGCTTACCACGACTAGCGGGGGGGTACAATGAGCAGTTCTTC. Amino acid sequence: CASSLPRLAGGYNEQFF.

This clonotype was picked up many times. The rearrangement joins TRBV5-6 to TRBJ2-7, with 8 bases identical to TRBD2. With 4 bases clipped from V and 1 base from J, the junction kept 13 bases outside the gene matches. Germline CDR1 reads SGHDT; CDR2 reads YYEEEE. This CDR3 spans 17 amino acids. As DNA, the CDR3 is TGTGCCAGCAGCCTCACATCGGGCGGGGGGCGTTCCTACGAGCAGTACGTC. Its protein product is CASSLTSGGGRSYEQYV.

This clonotype appeared a few times. The rearrangement uses TRBV4-3 and TRBJ2-7; 8 bases map to TRBD2. Germline assignment: CDR1 LGHNA and CDR2 YSLEER. The CDR3 runs 15 residues. The V segment lost 3 bases and the J segment 3 bases; nucleotides outside the gene matches: 7. The CDR3 loop is CASSQGLGRSYEQYF. The CDR3 DNA is TGCGCCAGCAGCCAGGGACTAGGTCGGAGCTACGAGCAGTACTTC.